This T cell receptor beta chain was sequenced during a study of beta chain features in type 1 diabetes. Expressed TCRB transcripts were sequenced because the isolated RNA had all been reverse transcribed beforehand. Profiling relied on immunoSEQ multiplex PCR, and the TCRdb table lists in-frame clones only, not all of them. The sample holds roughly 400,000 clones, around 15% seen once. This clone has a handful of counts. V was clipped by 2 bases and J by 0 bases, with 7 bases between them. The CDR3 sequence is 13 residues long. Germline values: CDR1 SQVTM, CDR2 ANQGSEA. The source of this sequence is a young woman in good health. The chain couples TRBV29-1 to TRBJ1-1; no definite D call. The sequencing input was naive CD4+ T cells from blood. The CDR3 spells CSVERTVNTEAFF. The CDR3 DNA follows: TGCAGCGTTGAAAGAACGGTGAACACTGAAGCTTTCTTT.